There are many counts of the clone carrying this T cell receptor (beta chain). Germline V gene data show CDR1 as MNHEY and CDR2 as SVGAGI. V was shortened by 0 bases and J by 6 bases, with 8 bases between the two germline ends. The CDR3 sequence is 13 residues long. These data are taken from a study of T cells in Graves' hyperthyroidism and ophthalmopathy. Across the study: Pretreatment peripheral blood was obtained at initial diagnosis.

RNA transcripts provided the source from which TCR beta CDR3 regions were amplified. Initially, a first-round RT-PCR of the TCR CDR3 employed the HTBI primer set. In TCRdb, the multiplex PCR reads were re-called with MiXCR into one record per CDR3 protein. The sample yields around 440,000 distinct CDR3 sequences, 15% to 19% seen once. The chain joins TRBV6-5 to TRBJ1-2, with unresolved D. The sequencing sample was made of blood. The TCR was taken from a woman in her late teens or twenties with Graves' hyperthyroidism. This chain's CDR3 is CASSYSITDGYTF. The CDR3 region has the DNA TGTGCCAGCAGTTACTCGATAACGGATGGCTACACCTTC.